Presented here are 30 T cell receptor beta chains from one specimen sequenced in a study of post-analysis software for immune sequencing data (dated by TCRdb to the mid-2010s). No cognate antigen is known for these TCRs. Libraries were built with PCR. Sequencing was performed on an Illumina HiSeq 2500. To reduce PCR and sequencing biases, unique molecular identifiers were built into the TCR beta cDNA libraries. TCRdb passed the public sequencing reads through fastp at Q25 and MiXCR, retaining productive beta sequences. Under each unique CDR3 protein, matching rows form one entry showing the most common genes and DNA. This sample lists 700,000 to 900,000 distinct CDR3 sequences; around 46% were detected once. Of the sample, 4.9% falls within the top ten clones. The paper as a whole reports these results and caveats: About 5 TRBV segments, including TRBV5-6, TRBV5-1 and TRBV20-1, were significantly more frequent in patients than controls.

Material: blood. The receptors shown here come from a girl under 18 with multiple sclerosis.

This clonotype was seen many times. The J gene is TRBJ2-7, the V gene TRBV5-1, with TRBD2 identical over 14 bases. The V gene end was trimmed by 0 bases and the J gene end by 5 bases; junction bases not matched to a gene: 7. This CDR3 has 17 residues. Germline V gives CDR1 SGHRS, CDR2 YFSETQ. In DNA, the CDR3 is TGCGCCAGCAGCTTGGCCAGTACGGGACTAGCGGGAGACGAGCAGTACTTC. It is translated as CASSLASTGLAGDEQYF.

This clonotype is a singleton in its sample. The chain employs TRBV4-1 and TRBJ1-6; possible D gene TRBD1, 6 bases. V lost 2 bases to trimming and J lost 5 bases, with 13 bases between them. CDR1 is MGHRA, CDR2 YSYEKL, per germline. CDR3 size: 16 residues. In nucleotides, the CDR3 is TGCGCCAGCAGCCAACCAACGACAGGAAATAATTCACCCCTCCACTTT. It yields the protein CASSQPTTGNNSPLHF.

This clonotype has at least ten counts. The CDR3 here is CASFVWPYGYTF. The CDR3 DNA is TGTGCCTCATTCGTGTGGCCCTATGGCTACACCTTC. The chain uses TRBV6-5 and TRBJ1-2; D gene uncertain. The germline V gene encodes CDR1 MNHEY and CDR2 SVGAGI. The CDR3 has 12 residues. Deletions cut 11 bases from V and 4 bases from J, with 14 bases between.

This clonotype was found a few times. V and J are TRBV9 and TRBJ2-7, with TRBD1 identical over 7 bases. Trimming removed 3 bases from V and 3 bases from J; junction bases left unmatched: 6. The CDR3 loop spans 14 amino acids. Germline CDR1 is SGDLS and CDR2 is YYNGEE. CDR3: CASSAGDSFYEQYF. The CDR3 DNA reads TGTGCCAGCAGCGCCGGGGACAGTTTCTACGAGCAGTACTTC.

As to this clonotype: Its ends do not fully match the called genes, so a read error is possible. This chain uses TRBV6-2 or TRBV6-3 with TRBJ1-6, with D maybe TRBD1 (6 bases). This CDR3 spans 14 amino acids. From germline, CDR1 is MNHEY and CDR2 SVGEGT. CDR3 protein: CASTLGQLHSPPHF. The CDR3 region has the DNA TGTGCCAGCACCCTCGGACAGCTTCACTCACCCCCCCACTTT.

This clonotype was observed a few times. V is TRBV27 and J is TRBJ2-3; 13 nucleotides align to TRBD2. This CDR3 contains 14 residues. The ends lost 6 bases at V and 4 bases at J; junction bases unmatched: 1. From germline, CDR1 is MNHEY and CDR2 SMNVEV (reference sequence). The CDR3 reads CASSTSGRADTQYF. In DNA, the CDR3 is TGTGCCAGCAGCACTAGCGGGAGGGCAGATACGCAGTATTTT.

Only a few counts were recorded for this clonotype. This chain connects TRBV13 to TRBJ2-3; the D gene could be TRBD1 or TRBD2 (6 bases each). In germline, CDR1 is PRHDT, CDR2 FYEKMQ (reference sequence). This CDR3 comprises 18 residues. Trimming stripped 5 bases from V and 1 base from J, with 22 bases between. The CDR3 loop reads CASSRARRPGGRTDTQYF. The CDR3 DNA is TGTGCCAGCAGCCGGGCCCGGCGGCCTGGGGGGCGCACAGATACGCAGTATTTT.

This clonotype has only a few counts. The V and J genes are TRBV11-3 and TRBJ2-7; the D is unclear. V was shortened by 6 bases and J by 4 bases, with 10 bases between the two germline ends. Germline-derived CDR1 and CDR2 are SGHNT and YENEEA. The CDR3 totals 12 residues. CDR3 coding DNA: TGTGCCAGCAGAGACGGATTTTACGAGCAGTACTTC. This sequence encodes CASRDGFYEQYF.

This clonotype was seen a few times. The chain employs TRBV4-2 and TRBJ1-4; tentative D call: TRBD1 (5 bases). The CDR3 contains 16 residues. CDR1 is LGHNA and CDR2 is YNFKEQ in the germline V gene. Between the trimmed V and J ends, which lost 1 base and 1 base, there was a span of 10 bases. CDR3 DNA sequence: TGTGCCAGCAGCCAAGGGGCAGGGTTAACTAATGAAAAACTGTTTTTT. This encodes CASSQGAGLTNEKLFF.

In its sample, this clonotype was seen a few times. The genes are TRBV29-1 and TRBJ2-1; possible D gene TRBD2, 5 bases. Deletions cut 6 bases from V and 12 bases from J, with 15 bases between. This CDR3 comprises 11 residues. CDR1 and CDR2 (germline): SQVTM, ANQGSEA. CDR3 residues: CSVATSLRQFF. CDR3 coding DNA: TGCAGCGTCGCTACTAGTTTACGGCAGTTCTTC.

The rearrangement links TRBV7-2 to TRBJ1-4; TRBD1 might be the D (5 bases). Trimming shortened V by 1 base and J by 8 bases, and 11 bases separated the two germline ends. CDR1 is SGHTA and CDR2 is FQGNSA in the germline V gene. The CDR3 totals 14 residues. For the CDR3, the DNA is TGTGCCAGCAGCTTAGGGGGGGTGTCCGAAAAACTGTTTTTT. Its protein product is CASSLGGVSEKLFF.

The chain combines TRBV20-1 with TRBJ2-5; 11 bases align to TRBD2. Germline V gene lookup returns CDR1 DFQATT and CDR2 SNEGSKA (reference sequence). This CDR3 region has 15 residues. Trimming removed 3 bases from V and 5 bases from J; junction bases left unmatched: 8. This CDR3 is CSASPLAGAGETQYF. CDR3 nucleotide sequence: TGCAGTGCTAGCCCACTAGCGGGAGCCGGGGAGACCCAGTACTTC.

This chain uses TRBV6-2 or TRBV6-3 with TRBJ2-5; D is perhaps TRBD1 (6 bases). The CDR3 totals 15 residues. Trimming removed 5 bases at V and 11 bases at J, with 24 bases between. CDR1 is MNHEY and CDR2 is SVGEGT in the germline V gene. The CDR3 region has the DNA TGTGCCAGCAGTACCGCGGACAGACCTACGGATGAGCAGTACTTC. It encodes CASSTADRPTDEQYF.

This clonotype was observed a handful of times. The chain uses TRBV20-1 and TRBJ1-2; D unclear. CDR3 length equals 11 residues. Germline V gene sequence: CDR1 DFQATT, CDR2 SNEGSKA (reference sequence). V dropped 3 bases and J dropped 8 bases, with 10 bases sitting between them. CDR3 amino acids: CSARDPNGYTF. The CDR3 nucleotides read TGCAGTGCTAGGGACCCCAACGGCTACACCTTC.

This clonotype occurred a few times. The chain has TRBV19 and TRBJ1-2, with D hard to call. V dropped 7 bases and J dropped 2 bases, with 11 bases sitting between them. The CDR3 has 13 residues. The germline gives CDR1 LNHDA, CDR2 SQIVND (reference sequence). CDR3 DNA sequence: TGTGCCAGTACCCCTGGGGAAAACTATGGCTACACCTTC. Its protein is CASTPGENYGYTF.

In this sample, this clonotype turned up a few times. The CDR3 DNA reads as TGTGCCAGCAGCCCCTTCAGGGACAGGGGGTACGAGCAGTACTTC. This gives the protein CASSPFRDRGYEQYF. V and J are TRBV16 and TRBJ2-7; 11 bases are shared with TRBD1. Germline CDR1 reads KGHSY; CDR2 reads FQNENV. V shed 4 bases and J 4 bases; nucleotides not matched to a gene: 6. The length of the CDR3 is 15 residues.

This sequence joins TRBV15 and TRBJ2-2; D gene unclear. Germline loops: CDR1 LNHNV, CDR2 YYDKDF (reference sequence). CDR3 length: 13 amino acids. V gave up 4 bases and J gave up 7 bases, with 10 bases separating them. The CDR3 is CATSKSRGGELFF. The CDR3, as DNA: TGTGCCACCAGCAAATCTAGAGGCGGGGAGCTGTTTTTT.

The V gene is TRBV25-1, the J gene TRBJ2-2; D could derive from TRBD1 or TRBD2 (5 bases each). This CDR3 contains 14 residues. Germline V gives CDR1 MGHDK, CDR2 SYGVNS. Trimming removed 8 bases from V and 2 bases from J, with 12 bases in between. The CDR3 spells CASQRGRNTGELFF. CDR3 DNA: TGTGCCAGCCAGAGGGGCCGAAACACCGGGGAGCTGTTTTTT.

J is TRBJ2-1 and V is TRBV4-3; 8 positions match TRBD2. The V and J ends lost 0 bases and 10 bases, in that order; junction bases with no gene match: 8. The germline V gene has CDR1 LGHNA and CDR2 YSLEER. CDR3 size: 15 residues. The CDR3 coding sequence is TGCGCCAGCAGCCAAGATCGGGGACTAGAACGGGAGCAGTTCTTC. The encoded protein is CASSQDRGLEREQFF.

V usage is TRBV30 and J usage is TRBJ2-6; D remains ambiguous. The V end was cut by 3 bases, the J end by 4 bases, with 13 bases between. Germline V lookup: CDR1 GTSNPN, CDR2 SVGIG (reference sequence). This CDR3 region has 15 residues. Here the CDR3 reads CAWSGTSTGANVLTF. CDR3 nucleotide sequence: TGTGCCTGGAGCGGAACTTCTACCGGGGCCAACGTCCTGACTTTC.

The chain couples TRBV28 to TRBJ1-1; D ambiguous. Trimming pared 2 bases from V and 0 bases from J, leaving 16 bases between. The CDR3 length is 17 residues. Germline values: CDR1 MDHEN, CDR2 SYDVKM. CDR3 in amino acids: CASSLLSLGGMNTEAFF. The CDR3, as DNA: TGTGCCAGCAGTTTACTCTCCTTAGGCGGGATGAACACTGAAGCTTTCTTT.

The V call is TRBV5-1, the J call TRBJ2-7; D gene ambiguous. Germline CDR1 is SGHRS and CDR2 is YFSETQ. V shed 1 base and J shed 2 bases, with 10 bases lying between them. This CDR3 has 14 residues. CDR3 coding DNA: TGCGCCAGCAGCTTGAGCAGATCCGCCTACGAGCAGTACTTC. The encoded protein is CASSLSRSAYEQYF.

The chain employs TRBV5-1 and TRBJ1-2; 7 bases are a match to TRBD1. The ends lost 4 bases at V and 2 bases at J; junction bases unmatched: 11. The CDR3 is 16 residues long. Germline loops: CDR1 SGHRS, CDR2 YFSETQ. The chain's CDR3 is CASSRSRDSKNYGYTF. DNA of the CDR3: TGCGCCAGCAGCCGCTCCCGGGACAGCAAGAACTATGGCTACACCTTC.

The chain is built from TRBV6-1 and TRBJ1-5; 10 bases align to TRBD1. Germline lookup yields CDR1 MNHNS and CDR2 SASEGT. The CDR3 loop spans 14 amino acids. Trimming at V came to 5 bases and at J to 7 bases, leaving 5 bases not matched to a gene. This chain's CDR3 is CASSSGTGAQPQHF. The CDR3 coding sequence is TGTGCCAGCAGTTCCGGGACAGGGGCCCAGCCCCAGCATTTT.

This clonotype has just a few counts. This rearrangement joins TRBV12-3 or TRBV12-4 to TRBJ2-6, with no clear D. The CDR3 extends over 16 amino acids. With 3 bases removed from V and 2 bases from J, the gap between germline ends came to 11 bases. The CDR3 nucleotides are TGTGCCAGCAGTTTTGAGAGAGGAGCTGGGGCCAACGTCCTGACTTTC. Its translation is CASSFERGAGANVLTF.

This chain connects TRBV19 to TRBJ1-1, with D maybe TRBD1 (5 bases). The CDR3 runs 15 residues. Trimming took off 0 bases at V and 0 bases at J, with 8 bases between the two ends. In germline, CDR1 is LNHDA, CDR2 SQIVND (reference sequence). CDR3: CASSIETGVNTEAFF. DNA of the CDR3: TGTGCCAGTAGTATAGAAACAGGTGTGAACACTGAAGCTTTCTTT. The variable domain in full, with the rest retrieved from reference TRBV19 and TRBJ1-1, is DGGITQSPKYLFRKEGQNVTLSCEQNLNHDAMYWYRQDPGQGLRLIYYSQIVNDFQKGDIAEGYSVSREKKESFPLTVTSAQKNPTAFYLCASSIETGVNTEAFFGQGTRLTVV.

The chain uses TRBV12-3 or TRBV12-4 and TRBJ1-2; D is unclear. V lost 8 bases, J lost 7 bases, and 17 bases lay in between. This CDR3 is 13 amino acids long. The CDR3 DNA follows: TGTGCCAGCGGGTCGGCAGGCCATGCTGGCTACACCTTC. Translated, it gives CASGSAGHAGYTF.

This clonotype occurred a few times. V gene TRBV20-1 combines with J gene TRBJ2-1; a weak D match, TRBD2 (6 bases). Germline CDR1 DFQATT, CDR2 SNEGSKA (reference sequence). The length of the CDR3 is 16 residues. Trimming took off 0 bases at V and 0 bases at J, with 12 bases between the two ends. Written as DNA, the CDR3 is TGCAGTGCTAGAGATCTGGCGGGGAGCTCCTACAATGAGCAGTTCTTC. This codes for CSARDLAGSSYNEQFF.

This clonotype has only a few counts. The J gene is TRBJ2-7, the V gene TRBV12-3 or TRBV12-4, with 7 bases that match TRBD1. CDR3 length equals 15 residues. With V trimmed by 4 bases and J by 2 bases, 8 bases remained unmatched. Here the CDR3 reads CASSSLPGGPYEQYF. The CDR3 bases are TGTGCCAGCAGTTCCCTTCCAGGGGGTCCCTACGAGCAGTACTTC.

This clonotype was detected only once. The junction departs from the called germline gene at one end, perhaps through a read error. V gene TRBV6-5 combines with J gene TRBJ2-7; 7 bases align to TRBD2. CDR1 is MNHEY, CDR2 SVGAGI, per germline. The CDR3 is 13 amino acids. The CDR3 DNA reads TGTACCAGCGGGGAAACTGGGCTCTACGAGCAGTACTTC. Translation: CTSGETGLYEQYF.